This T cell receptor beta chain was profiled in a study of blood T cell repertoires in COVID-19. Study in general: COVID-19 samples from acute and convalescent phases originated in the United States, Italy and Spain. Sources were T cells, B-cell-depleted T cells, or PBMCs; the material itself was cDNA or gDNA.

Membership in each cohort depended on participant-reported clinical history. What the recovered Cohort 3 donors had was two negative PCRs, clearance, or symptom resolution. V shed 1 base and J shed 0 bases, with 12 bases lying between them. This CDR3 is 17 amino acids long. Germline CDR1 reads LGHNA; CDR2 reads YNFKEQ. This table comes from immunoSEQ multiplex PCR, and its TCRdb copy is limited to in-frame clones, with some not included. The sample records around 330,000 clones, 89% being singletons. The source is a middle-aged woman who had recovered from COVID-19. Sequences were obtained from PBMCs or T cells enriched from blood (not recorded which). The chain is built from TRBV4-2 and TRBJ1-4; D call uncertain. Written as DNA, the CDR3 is TGTGCCAGCAGCCAAGTTTCCTCGCGGACAACTAATGAAAAACTGTTTTTT. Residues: CASSQVSSRTTNEKLFF.